The rows below give T cell receptor beta chains drawn from one sample of a study of neurological immune-mediated disorders. TCRdb ran MiXCR on the 5' RACE reads and lists one entry per CDR3 protein. The sample includes tens of thousands of distinct CDR3 sequences, around 7.2% seen only once; the top ten take 5.5% to 6.5%. Sequencing was carried out using CD4+ T cells from blood. These receptors all come from a man aged 50-59 years in good health. The CDR3 runs from the conserved cysteine through the conserved F or W. Fields, in order: J gene, V gene, D gene, clone size, CDR3 protein, CDR3 DNA. The D gene is left open where the match is weak. Not all rows give a size; the values are once, few, many and, for expanded clones, a class.

J gene: TRBJ2-7; V gene: TRBV5-6; D gene: -; clone size: few; CDR3 protein: CASSLGLKPYEQYF; CDR3 DNA: TGTGCCAGCAGCTTGGGGCTGAAACCCTACGAGCAGTACTTC
J gene: TRBJ2-6; V gene: TRBV27; D gene: -; clone size: many; CDR3 protein: CASATGANVLTF; CDR3 DNA: TGTGCCAGCGCCACTGGGGCCAACGTCCTGACTTTC
J gene: TRBJ2-1; V gene: TRBV7-6; D gene: TRBD2; clone size: many; CDR3 protein: CASSWTSGRVAEQFF; CDR3 DNA: TGTGCCAGCAGCTGGACTAGCGGGAGGGTGGCAGAGCAGTTCTTC
J gene: TRBJ2-7; V gene: TRBV2; D gene: -; clone size: many; CDR3 protein: CASSQGGLPYYEQYF; CDR3 DNA: TGTGCCAGCTCCCAGGGGGGACTACCTTACTACGAGCAGTACTTC
J gene: TRBJ2-7; V gene: TRBV28; D gene: -; clone size: many; CDR3 protein: CASSLTQDPYEQYF; CDR3 DNA: TGTGCCAGCAGTTTAACCCAGGACCCCTACGAGCAGTACTTC
J gene: TRBJ2-7; V gene: TRBV5-1; D gene: TRBD1; clone size: -; CDR3 protein: CASRPATGQSYEQYF; CDR3 DNA: TGCGCCAGCAGACCCGCGACAGGGCAGTCCTACGAGCAGTACTTC
J gene: TRBJ2-2; V gene: TRBV7-6; D gene: TRBD1; clone size: few; CDR3 protein: CASTRGTGPGELFF; CDR3 DNA: TGTGCCAGCACCCGGGGGACAGGGCCCGGGGAGCTGTTTTTT
J gene: TRBJ1-5; V gene: TRBV20-1; D gene: TRBD1; clone size: many; CDR3 protein: CSAVRSGQTSNQPQHF; CDR3 DNA: TGCAGTGCTGTAAGATCGGGACAGACCAGCAATCAGCCCCAGCATTTT
J gene: TRBJ2-7; V gene: TRBV6-5; D gene: -; clone size: many; CDR3 protein: CASRDQKTGEQYF; CDR3 DNA: TGTGCCAGTAGGGACCAAAAAACGGGGGAGCAGTACTTC
J gene: TRBJ2-3; V gene: TRBV7-2; D gene: -; clone size: many; CDR3 protein: CASTLGGARTDTQYF; CDR3 DNA: TGTGCCAGCACCCTAGGAGGGGCACGCACAGATACGCAGTATTTT
J gene: TRBJ1-5; V gene: TRBV24-1; D gene: TRBD1; clone size: medium-sized; CDR3 protein: CATSDSATGGNQPQHF; CDR3 DNA: TGTGCCACCAGTGATTCTGCTACAGGGGGGAATCAGCCCCAGCATTTT
J gene: TRBJ2-3; V gene: TRBV2; D gene: TRBD1; clone size: few; CDR3 protein: CASSFGQGEVDTQYF; CDR3 DNA: TGTGCCAGCAGTTTTGGACAGGGGGAGGTGGATACGCAGTATTTT
J gene: TRBJ2-7; V gene: TRBV5-1; D gene: -; clone size: many; CDR3 protein: CASSLRQGSYEQYF; CDR3 DNA: TGCGCCAGCAGCTTACGTCAGGGGTCCTACGAGCAGTACTTC
J gene: TRBJ2-3; V gene: TRBV18; D gene: -; clone size: few; CDR3 protein: CASQDGGGGSTDTQYF; CDR3 DNA: TGTGCCAGCCAGGACGGGGGCGGAGGGAGCACAGATACGCAGTATTTT
J gene: TRBJ2-2; V gene: TRBV20-1; D gene: -; clone size: -; CDR3 protein: CSAYDAGELFF; CDR3 DNA: TGCAGTGCGTACGATGCCGGGGAGCTGTTTTTT
J gene: TRBJ2-7; V gene: TRBV27; D gene: -; clone size: many; CDR3 protein: CASRDIGAFPYEQYF; CDR3 DNA: TGTGCCAGTCGGGACATTGGGGCCTTTCCCTACGAGCAGTACTTC
J gene: TRBJ2-7; V gene: TRBV5-1; D gene: -; clone size: many; CDR3 protein: CASSSSGWGGEQYF; CDR3 DNA: TGCGCCAGCAGCTCGTCCGGGTGGGGCGGTGAGCAGTACTTC
J gene: TRBJ2-7; V gene: TRBV7-9; D gene: TRBD1; clone size: many; CDR3 protein: CASSLAYRGRPEQYF; CDR3 DNA: TGTGCCAGCAGCTTAGCGTACAGGGGACGTCCGGAGCAGTACTTC
J gene: TRBJ2-5; V gene: TRBV5-6; D gene: TRBD2; clone size: -; CDR3 protein: CASSLWTRLYETQYF; CDR3 DNA: TGTGCCAGCAGCCTTTGGACTAGGCTTTACGAGACCCAGTACTTC
J gene: TRBJ2-2; V gene: TRBV18; D gene: TRBD1; clone size: many; CDR3 protein: CASSLRQGHTGELFF; CDR3 DNA: TGTGCCAGCTCACTCCGACAGGGGCACACCGGGGAGCTGTTTTTT
J gene: TRBJ1-2; V gene: TRBV5-6; D gene: -; clone size: many; CDR3 protein: CASSTTVSYGYTF; CDR3 DNA: TGTGCCAGCAGCACAACAGTCAGCTATGGCTACACCTTC
J gene: TRBJ1-1; V gene: TRBV3-1; D gene: TRBD1; clone size: -; CDR3 protein: CASSPQQGGAFF; CDR3 DNA: TGTGCCAGCAGCCCCCAACAGGGGGGAGCTTTCTTT
J gene: TRBJ2-7; V gene: TRBV28; D gene: -; clone size: many; CDR3 protein: CASSTPDRSYEQYF; CDR3 DNA: TGTGCCAGCAGTACCCCTGACAGGTCGTACGAGCAGTACTTC
J gene: TRBJ2-2; V gene: TRBV28; D gene: TRBD1; clone size: many; CDR3 protein: CASSFGGQGSGELFF; CDR3 DNA: TGTGCCAGCAGTTTTGGCGGACAGGGCTCCGGGGAGCTGTTTTTT
J gene: TRBJ1-1; V gene: TRBV20-1; D gene: -; clone size: few; CDR3 protein: CSALMGVNTEAFF; CDR3 DNA: TGCAGTGCCCTCATGGGGGTGAACACTGAAGCTTTCTTT
J gene: TRBJ2-7; V gene: TRBV4-3; D gene: TRBD2; clone size: few; CDR3 protein: CASSLGVTGGPRFEEQYF; CDR3 DNA: TGCGCCAGCAGCCTCGGAGTAACGGGAGGGCCGAGATTCGAGGAGCAGTACTTC
J gene: TRBJ2-2; V gene: TRBV11-1; D gene: TRBD2; clone size: many; CDR3 protein: CASSPLGTSGFTGELFF; CDR3 DNA: TGTGCCAGCAGCCCTCTGGGGACTAGCGGGTTCACCGGGGAGCTGTTTTTT
J gene: TRBJ2-1; V gene: TRBV5-1; D gene: TRBD2; clone size: -; CDR3 protein: CASRASGRANNEQFF; CDR3 DNA: TGCGCCAGCAGGGCTAGCGGGAGGGCAAACAATGAGCAGTTCTTC
J gene: TRBJ2-5; V gene: TRBV4-2; D gene: -; clone size: few; CDR3 protein: CASSQKPTGEGETQYF; CDR3 DNA: TGTGCCAGCAGCCAAAAGCCCACAGGGGAGGGTGAGACCCAGTACTTC
J gene: TRBJ2-2; V gene: TRBV7-2; D gene: -; clone size: many; CDR3 protein: CASRTNHNTGELFF; CDR3 DNA: TGTGCCAGCAGAACAAACCACAACACCGGGGAGCTGTTTTTT
J gene: TRBJ1-2; V gene: TRBV18; D gene: TRBD1; clone size: many; CDR3 protein: CASSRQGAGGYTF; CDR3 DNA: TGTGCCAGCTCAAGACAGGGGGCAGGAGGCTACACCTTC
J gene: TRBJ1-6; V gene: TRBV5-5; D gene: -; clone size: many; CDR3 protein: CASSPMRSSPLHF; CDR3 DNA: TGTGCCAGCAGCCCAATGCGGTCCTCACCCCTCCACTTT
J gene: TRBJ2-7; V gene: TRBV4-1; D gene: -; clone size: many; CDR3 protein: CASSQGAGEQYF; CDR3 DNA: TGCGCCAGCAGCCAAGGGGCCGGGGAGCAGTACTTC
J gene: TRBJ2-3; V gene: TRBV20-1; D gene: TRBD1; clone size: many; CDR3 protein: CSASDRGRTDTQYF; CDR3 DNA: TGCAGTGCTAGTGACAGGGGTCGCACAGATACGCAGTATTTT
J gene: TRBJ2-1; V gene: TRBV5-1; D gene: TRBD1; clone size: many; CDR3 protein: CASSTGTGLNEQFF; CDR3 DNA: TGCGCCAGCAGCACCGGGACAGGGCTCAATGAGCAGTTCTTC
J gene: TRBJ1-1; V gene: TRBV28; D gene: -; clone size: -; CDR3 protein: CASSLGTVNTEAFF; CDR3 DNA: TGTGCCAGCAGTTTAGGGACGGTGAACACTGAAGCTTTCTTT
J gene: TRBJ2-3; V gene: TRBV7-6; D gene: -; clone size: many; CDR3 protein: CASSLDGTFMDTQYF; CDR3 DNA: TGTGCCAGCAGCTTAGACGGGACCTTCATGGATACGCAGTATTTT
J gene: TRBJ2-2; V gene: TRBV2; D gene: TRBD2; clone size: many; CDR3 protein: CASIEKLAGFNTGELFF; CDR3 DNA: TGTGCCAGCATCGAAAAACTAGCGGGGTTTAACACCGGGGAGCTGTTTTTT
J gene: TRBJ1-5; V gene: TRBV4-1; D gene: -; clone size: many; CDR3 protein: CASSQAGPFNQPQHF; CDR3 DNA: TGCGCCAGCAGCCAAGCGGGCCCCTTCAATCAGCCCCAGCATTTT
J gene: TRBJ2-7; V gene: TRBV6-2/TRBV6-3; D gene: TRBD2; clone size: many; CDR3 protein: CASSTTAGTSSPIYEQYF; CDR3 DNA: TGTGCCAGCAGCACAACCGCCGGGACTAGTTCCCCGATCTACGAGCAGTACTTC
J gene: TRBJ1-4; V gene: TRBV7-9; D gene: -; clone size: many; CDR3 protein: CASSFSGTTNEKLFF; CDR3 DNA: TGTGCCAGCAGCTTCTCAGGGACAACTAATGAAAAACTGTTTTTT
J gene: TRBJ2-5; V gene: TRBV28; D gene: TRBD2; clone size: many; CDR3 protein: CASSFGLAGGTDWNF; CDR3 DNA: TGTGCCAGCAGTTTTGGGCTAGCGGGAGGGACTGACTGGAACTTC